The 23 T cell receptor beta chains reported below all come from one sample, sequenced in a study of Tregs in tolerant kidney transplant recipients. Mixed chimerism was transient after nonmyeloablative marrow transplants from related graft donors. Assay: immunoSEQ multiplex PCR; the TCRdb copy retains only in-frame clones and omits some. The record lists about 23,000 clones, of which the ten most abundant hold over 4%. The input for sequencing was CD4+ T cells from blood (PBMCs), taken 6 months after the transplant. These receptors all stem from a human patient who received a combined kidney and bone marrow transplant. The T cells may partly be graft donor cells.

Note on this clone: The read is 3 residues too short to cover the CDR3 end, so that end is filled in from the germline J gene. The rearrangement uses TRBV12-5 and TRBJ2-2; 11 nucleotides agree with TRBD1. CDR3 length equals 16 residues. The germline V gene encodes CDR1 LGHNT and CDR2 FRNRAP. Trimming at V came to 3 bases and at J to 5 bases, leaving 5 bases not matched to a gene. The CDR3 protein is CASGLGQGAGTGELFF. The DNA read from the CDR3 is TGTGCTAGTGGTTTAGGACAGGGGGCAGGGACCGGGGAG.

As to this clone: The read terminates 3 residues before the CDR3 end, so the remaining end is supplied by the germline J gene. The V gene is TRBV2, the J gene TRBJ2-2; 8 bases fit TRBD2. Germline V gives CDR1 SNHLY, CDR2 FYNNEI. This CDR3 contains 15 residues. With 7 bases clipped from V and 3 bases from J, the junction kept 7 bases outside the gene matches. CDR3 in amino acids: CASIRRGADTGELFF. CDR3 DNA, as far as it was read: TGTGCCAGCATTCGGCGGGGGGCGGACACCGGGGAG.

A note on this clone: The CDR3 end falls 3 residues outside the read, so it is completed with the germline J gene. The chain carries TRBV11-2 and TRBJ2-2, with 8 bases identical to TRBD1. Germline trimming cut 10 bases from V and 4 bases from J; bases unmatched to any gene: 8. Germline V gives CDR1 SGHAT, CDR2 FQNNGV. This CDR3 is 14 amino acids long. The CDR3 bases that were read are TGTGCCACACAAAGACAGGGGCGCACCGGGGAG. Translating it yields CATQRQGRTGE. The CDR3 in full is CATQRQGRTGELFF.

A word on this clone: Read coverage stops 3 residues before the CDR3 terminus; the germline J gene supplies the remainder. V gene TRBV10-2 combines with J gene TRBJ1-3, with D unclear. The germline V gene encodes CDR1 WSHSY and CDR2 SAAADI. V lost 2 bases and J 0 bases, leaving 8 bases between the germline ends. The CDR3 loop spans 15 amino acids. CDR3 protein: CASSEVPVSGNTIYF. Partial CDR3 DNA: TGCGCCAGCAGTGAGGTACCAGTCTCTGGAAACACC.

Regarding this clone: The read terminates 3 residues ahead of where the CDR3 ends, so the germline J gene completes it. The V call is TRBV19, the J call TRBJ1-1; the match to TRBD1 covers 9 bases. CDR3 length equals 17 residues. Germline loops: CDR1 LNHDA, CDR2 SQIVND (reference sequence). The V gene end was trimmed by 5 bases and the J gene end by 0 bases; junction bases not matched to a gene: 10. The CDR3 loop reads CASSLGTGRSLNTEAFF. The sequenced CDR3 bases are TGTGCCAGTAGTCTGGGGACAGGGCGATCTCTGAACACTGAA.

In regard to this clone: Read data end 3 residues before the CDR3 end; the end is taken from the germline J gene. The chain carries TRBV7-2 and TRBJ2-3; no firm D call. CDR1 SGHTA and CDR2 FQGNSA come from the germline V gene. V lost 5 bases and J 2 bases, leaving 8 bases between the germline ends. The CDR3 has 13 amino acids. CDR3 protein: CASSRALTDTQYF. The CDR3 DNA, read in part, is TGTGCCAGCAGCCGCGCGCTCACAGATACG.

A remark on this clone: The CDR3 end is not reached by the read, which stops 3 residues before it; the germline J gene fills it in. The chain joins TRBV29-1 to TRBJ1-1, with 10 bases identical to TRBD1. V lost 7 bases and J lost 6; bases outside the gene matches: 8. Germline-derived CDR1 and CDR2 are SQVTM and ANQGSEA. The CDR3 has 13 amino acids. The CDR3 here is CSALTGGFAEAFF. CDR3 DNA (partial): TGCAGCGCCCTGACAGGGGGCTTTGCTGAA.

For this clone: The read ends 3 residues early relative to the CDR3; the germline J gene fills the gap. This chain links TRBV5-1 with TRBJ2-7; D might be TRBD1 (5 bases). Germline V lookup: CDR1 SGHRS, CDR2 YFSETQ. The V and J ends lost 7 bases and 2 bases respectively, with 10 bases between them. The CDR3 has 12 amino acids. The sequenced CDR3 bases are TGCGCCAGCGCAGGGTCCACCTACGAG. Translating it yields CASAGSTYE. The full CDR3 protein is CASAGSTYEQYF.

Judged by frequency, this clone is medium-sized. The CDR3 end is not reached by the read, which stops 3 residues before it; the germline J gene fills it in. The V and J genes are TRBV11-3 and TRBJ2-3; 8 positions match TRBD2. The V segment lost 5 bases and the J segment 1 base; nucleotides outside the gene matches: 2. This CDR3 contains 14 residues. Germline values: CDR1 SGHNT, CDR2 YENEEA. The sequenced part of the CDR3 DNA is TGTGCCAGCAGCAAAGCGGGGGGCACAGATACG. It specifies CASSKAGGTDT. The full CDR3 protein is CASSKAGGTDTQYF. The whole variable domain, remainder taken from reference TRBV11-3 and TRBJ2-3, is EAGVVQSPRYKIIEKKQPVAFWCNPISGHNTLYWYLQNLGQGPELLIRYENEEAVDDSQLPKDRFSAERLKGVDSTLKIQPAELGDSAVYLCASSKAGGTDTQYFGPGTRLTVL.

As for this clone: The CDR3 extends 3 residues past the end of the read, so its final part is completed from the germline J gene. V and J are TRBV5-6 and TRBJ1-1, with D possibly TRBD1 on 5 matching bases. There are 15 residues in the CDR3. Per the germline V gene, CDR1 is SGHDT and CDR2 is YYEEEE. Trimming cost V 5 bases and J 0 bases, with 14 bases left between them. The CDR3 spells CASRGGIRVNTEAFF. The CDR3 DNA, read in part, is TGTGCCAGCAGGGGGGGGATCCGGGTGAACACTGAA.

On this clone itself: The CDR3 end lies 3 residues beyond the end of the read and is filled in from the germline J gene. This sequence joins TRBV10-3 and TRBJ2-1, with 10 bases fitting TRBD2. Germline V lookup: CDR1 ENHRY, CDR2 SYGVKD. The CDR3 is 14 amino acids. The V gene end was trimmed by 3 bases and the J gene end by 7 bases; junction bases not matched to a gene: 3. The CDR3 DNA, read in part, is TGTGCCATCAGTGAACCGGGACTAGCGAATGAG. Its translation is CAISEPGLANE. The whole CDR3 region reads CAISEPGLANEQFF.

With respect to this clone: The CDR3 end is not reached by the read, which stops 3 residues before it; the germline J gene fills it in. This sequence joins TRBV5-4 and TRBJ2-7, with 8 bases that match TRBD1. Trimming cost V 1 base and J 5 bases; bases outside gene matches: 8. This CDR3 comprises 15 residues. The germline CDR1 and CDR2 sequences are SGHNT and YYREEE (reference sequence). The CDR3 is CASSLRTGLRDEQYF. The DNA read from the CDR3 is TGTGCCAGCAGCTTGCGGACAGGGCTTCGGGACGAG.

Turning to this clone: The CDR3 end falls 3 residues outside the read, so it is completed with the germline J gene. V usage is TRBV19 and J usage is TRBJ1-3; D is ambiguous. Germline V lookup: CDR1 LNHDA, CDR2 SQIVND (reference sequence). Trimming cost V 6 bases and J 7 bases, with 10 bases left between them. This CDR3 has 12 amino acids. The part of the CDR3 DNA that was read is TGTGCCAGTAGAGAAGCCTTTAACACC. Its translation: CASREAFNT. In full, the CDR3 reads CASREAFNTIYF. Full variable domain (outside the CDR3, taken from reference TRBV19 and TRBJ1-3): DGGITQSPKYLFRKEGQNVTLSCEQNLNHDAMYWYRQDPGQGLRLIYYSQIVNDFQKGDIAEGYSVSREKKESFPLTVTSAQKNPTAFYLCASREAFNTIYFGEGSWLTVV.

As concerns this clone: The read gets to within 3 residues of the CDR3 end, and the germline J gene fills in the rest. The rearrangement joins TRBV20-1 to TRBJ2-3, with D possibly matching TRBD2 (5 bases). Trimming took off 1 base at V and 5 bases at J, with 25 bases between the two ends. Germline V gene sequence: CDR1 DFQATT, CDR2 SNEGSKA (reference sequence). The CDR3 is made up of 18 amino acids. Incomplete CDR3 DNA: TGCAGTGCTAGAGTGTTTGCGTGGAGCGGAGCTAGGAAAGATACG. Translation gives CSARVFAWSGARKDT. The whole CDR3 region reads CSARVFAWSGARKDTQYF.

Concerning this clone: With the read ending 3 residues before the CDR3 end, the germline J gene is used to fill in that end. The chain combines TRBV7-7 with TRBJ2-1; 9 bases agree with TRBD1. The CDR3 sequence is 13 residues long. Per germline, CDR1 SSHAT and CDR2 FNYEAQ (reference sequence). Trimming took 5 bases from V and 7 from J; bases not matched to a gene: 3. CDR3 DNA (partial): TGTGCCAGCAGCCTACAGGGGGCAAATGAG. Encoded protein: CASSLQGANE. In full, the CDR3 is CASSLQGANEQFF.

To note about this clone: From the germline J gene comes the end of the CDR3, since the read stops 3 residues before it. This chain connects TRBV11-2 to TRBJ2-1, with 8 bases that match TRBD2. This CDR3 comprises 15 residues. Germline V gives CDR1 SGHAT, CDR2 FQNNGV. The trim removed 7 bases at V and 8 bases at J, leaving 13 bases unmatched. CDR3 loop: CASTFWISGVDEQFF. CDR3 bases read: TGTGCCAGCACCTTTTGGATTAGCGGGGTTGATGAG.

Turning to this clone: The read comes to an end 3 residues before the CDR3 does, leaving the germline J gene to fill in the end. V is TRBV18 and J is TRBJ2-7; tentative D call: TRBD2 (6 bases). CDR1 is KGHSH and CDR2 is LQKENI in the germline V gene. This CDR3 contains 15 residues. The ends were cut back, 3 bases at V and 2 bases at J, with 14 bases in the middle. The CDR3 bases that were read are TGTGCCAGCTCACCTGGACTATCCCAGACCTACGAG. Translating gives CASSPGLSQTYE. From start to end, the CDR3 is CASSPGLSQTYEQYF.

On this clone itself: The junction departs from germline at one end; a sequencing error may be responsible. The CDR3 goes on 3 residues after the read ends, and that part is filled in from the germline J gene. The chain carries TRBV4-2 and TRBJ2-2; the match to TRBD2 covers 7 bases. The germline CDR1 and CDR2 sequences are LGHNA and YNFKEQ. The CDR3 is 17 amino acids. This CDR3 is CASSQDWRERSTGELFF. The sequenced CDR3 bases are TGCGCCAGCAGCCAAGATTGGCGGGAGCGGAGCACCGGGGAG.

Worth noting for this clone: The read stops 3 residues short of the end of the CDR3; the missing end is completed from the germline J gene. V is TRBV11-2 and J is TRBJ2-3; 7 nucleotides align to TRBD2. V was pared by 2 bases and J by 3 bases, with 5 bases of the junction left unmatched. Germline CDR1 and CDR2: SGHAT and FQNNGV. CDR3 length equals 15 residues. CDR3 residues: CASSLLGGWTDTQYF. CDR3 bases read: TGTGCCAGCAGCTTACTCGGGGGGTGGACAGATACG.

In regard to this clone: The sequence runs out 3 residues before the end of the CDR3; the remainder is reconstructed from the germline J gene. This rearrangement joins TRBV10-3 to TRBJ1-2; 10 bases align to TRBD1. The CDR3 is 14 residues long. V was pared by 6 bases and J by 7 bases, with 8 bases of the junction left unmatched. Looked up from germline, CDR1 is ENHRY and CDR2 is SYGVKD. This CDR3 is CAIRATGGAGGYTF. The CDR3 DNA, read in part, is TGTGCCATCAGGGCGACAGGGGGCGCGGGTGGC.

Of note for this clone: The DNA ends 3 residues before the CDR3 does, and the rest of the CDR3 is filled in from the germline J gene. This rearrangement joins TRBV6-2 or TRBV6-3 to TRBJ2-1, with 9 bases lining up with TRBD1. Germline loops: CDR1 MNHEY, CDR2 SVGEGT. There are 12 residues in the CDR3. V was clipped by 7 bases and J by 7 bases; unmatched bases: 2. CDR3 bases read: TGTGCCAGCAACAGGGGGCGGAATGAG. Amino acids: CASNRGRNE. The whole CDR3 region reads CASNRGRNEQFF.

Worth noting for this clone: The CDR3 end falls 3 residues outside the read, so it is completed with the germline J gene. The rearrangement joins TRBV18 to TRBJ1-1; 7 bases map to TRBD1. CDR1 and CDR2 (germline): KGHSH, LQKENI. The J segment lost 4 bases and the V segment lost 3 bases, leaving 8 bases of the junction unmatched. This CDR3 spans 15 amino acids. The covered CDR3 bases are TGTGCCAGCTCACCCGAGGGCAGGGGGGTCACTGAA. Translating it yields CASSPEGRGVTE. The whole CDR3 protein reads CASSPEGRGVTEAFF.

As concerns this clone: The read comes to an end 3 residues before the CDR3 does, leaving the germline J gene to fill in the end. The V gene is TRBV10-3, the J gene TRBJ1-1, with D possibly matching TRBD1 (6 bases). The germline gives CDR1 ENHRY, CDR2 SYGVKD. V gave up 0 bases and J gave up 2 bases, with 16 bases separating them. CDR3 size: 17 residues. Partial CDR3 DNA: TGTGCCATCAGTGAGTCAAGCCAGGGGTGGGCCAACACTGAA. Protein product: CAISESSQGWANTE. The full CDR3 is CAISESSQGWANTEAFF.